These T cell receptor beta chains were read from a single sample in a study of cytomegalovirus exposure and HLA in healthy donors. Profiled with immunoSEQ multiplex PCR; TCRdb holds only in-frame clones, not every one. This sample contains tens of thousands of clones. Specimen: PBMCs. The receptors originated from a man between 40 and 49 years old in good health and CMV-seronegative. Each CDR3 is given with its conserved first and last residue. The D gene is left open where the match is weak. Some rows mark clone size as missing; the rest say once, few, many or name a class of expanded clone.

14,TRBV29-1,TRBJ2-1,-,-,TGCAGTGTTAGGGGGATCACGAACGACAATGAGCAGTTCTTC,CSVRGITNDNEQFF
14,TRBV9,TRBJ1-2,-,-,TGTGCCAGCAGCGTAGCTGTGGGGGGAGGTGGCTACACCTTC,CASSVAVGGGGYTF
13,TRBV6-5,TRBJ1-2,-,-,TGTGCCAGCAGTTACTCGAACAGCTATGGCTACACCTTC,CASSYSNSYGYTF
13,TRBV7-2,TRBJ2-7,-,-,TGTGCCAGCAGCTTAGTACGGAGATACGAGCAGTACTTC,CASSLVRRYEQYF
14,TRBV28,TRBJ2-5,TRBD2,-,TGTGCCAGCAGTTTCGGGGGAGGGCCGGAGACCCAGTACTTC,CASSFGGGPETQYF
13,TRBV6-5,TRBJ1-2,-,-,TGTGCCAGCAGTTACTCGCGGACTTATGGCTACACCTTC,CASSYSRTYGYTF
18,TRBV5-4,TRBJ2-6,TRBD1,-,TGTGCCAGCAGCTGGGGAGGGGGACAGGGTTCTGGGGCCAACGTCCTGACTTTC,CASSWGGGQGSGANVLTF
14,TRBV14,TRBJ2-1,-,-,TGTGCCAGCAGCCACAGGCTAGCATCCAATGAGCAGTTCTTC,CASSHRLASNEQFF
13,TRBV11-2,TRBJ2-7,TRBD1,-,TGTGCCAGCACCGGACAGGGAAGCTACGAGCAGTACTTC,CASTGQGSYEQYF
11,TRBV5-1,TRBJ2-7,-,-,TGCGCCAGCAGCTCAGACAGTGAGCAGTACTTC,CASSSDSEQYF
15,TRBV9,TRBJ2-1,TRBD1,-,TGTGCCAGCAGCTATATAGGGGACAGGGACAATGAGCAGTTCTTC,CASSYIGDRDNEQFF
14,TRBV30,TRBJ1-2,-,-,TGTGCCTGGGTACATGGGGCAGCCAACTATGGCTACACCTTC,CAWVHGAANYGYTF
18,TRBV19,TRBJ2-3,TRBD2,-,TGTGCCAGTAGTCTCCAAGGATGGGGGACTAGCGGAGGGGATACGCAGTATTTT,CASSLQGWGTSGGDTQYF
14,TRBV29-1,TRBJ2-7,-,-,TGCAGCGTTAGCCCACGATCGCCGTTCTACGAGCAGTACTTC,CSVSPRSPFYEQYF
15,TRBV4-3,TRBJ1-2,-,-,TGCGCCAGCAGCCTCGCCACCGGACTCGTCTATGGCTACACCTTC,CASSLATGLVYGYTF
16,TRBV4-1,TRBJ2-3,TRBD2,-,TGCGCCAGCAGCCGCGAGGCGGGAGGGCCCGGAGATACGCAGTATTTT,CASSREAGGPGDTQYF
13,TRBV7-2,TRBJ2-7,-,-,TGTGCCAGCAGCCCGACGGGTTTGGACAAGCAGTACTTC,CASSPTGLDKQYF
15,TRBV6-5,TRBJ1-5,TRBD1,-,TGTGCCAGCAGCAATACCGGGACAGGGTTTCAGCCCCAGCATTTT,CASSNTGTGFQPQHF
13,TRBV18,TRBJ2-7,-,-,TGTGCCAGCTCACCTTTTAGCACCTACGAGCAGTACTTC,CASSPFSTYEQYF
15,TRBV19,TRBJ2-5,TRBD2,-,TGTGCCAGTAGTCGAACTAGCGGGAGTCTAGAGACCCAGTACTTC,CASSRTSGSLETQYF
14,TRBV30,TRBJ1-2,TRBD1,-,TGTGCCTGGCAGGCGACAGGGGGAACTTATGGCTACACCTTC,CAWQATGGTYGYTF
14,TRBV6-6,TRBJ2-7,TRBD2,-,TGTGCCAGCAGTGGGTCTAGCGGGGCCTACGAGCAGTACTTC,CASSGSSGAYEQYF
13,TRBV9,TRBJ2-1,TRBD2,-,TGTGCCAGCAGCGTAGGCGGGAGTGGTGAGCAGTTCTTC,CASSVGGSGEQFF
19,TRBV18,TRBJ2-2,-,-,TGTGCCAGCTCACTCGGACTACCCCGGGCCGGATCGGACACCGGGGAGCTGTTTTTT,CASSLGLPRAGSDTGELFF
16,TRBV7-9,TRBJ1-1,TRBD1,-,TGTGCCAGCAGCTTGGGGACAGGGTACATGAACACTGAAGCTTTCTTT,CASSLGTGYMNTEAFF
12,TRBV30,TRBJ1-3,-,-,TGTGCCTGGTTGAGCTCTGGAAACACCATATATTTT,CAWLSSGNTIYF
18,TRBV13,TRBJ2-2,TRBD2,-,TGTGCCAGCAGCCCCCGGGGGGAGGCGGGGGTGAACACCGGGGAGCTGTTTTTT,CASSPRGEAGVNTGELFF
16,TRBV4-3,TRBJ1-4,-,-,TGCGCCAGCAGCCAAGAACCTTATGAGGCGAGTGAAAAACTGTTTTTT,CASSQEPYEASEKLFF
14,TRBV28,TRBJ2-7,-,-,TGTGCCAGCAATTCCCCCCGACCTCCTAGCGAGCAGTACTTC,CASNSPRPPSEQYF
12,TRBV5-4,TRBJ2-7,-,-,TGTGCCAGCAGCTTCTTGGGGGCAAGGCAGTACTTC,CASSFLGARQYF
15,TRBV30,TRBJ1-5,TRBD1,-,TGTGCCGGGAGTGACAGGGGATATAGCAATCAGCCCCAGCATTTT,CAGSDRGYSNQPQHF
17,TRBV4-3,TRBJ2-1,-,-,TGCGCCAGCAGCCAAGAAACACCCAGGGGTTCCTACAATGAGCAGTTCTTC,CASSQETPRGSYNEQFF
16,TRBV11-2,TRBJ2-3,TRBD2,-,TGTGCCAGCAGCTCCGAATCGAGCGGGGGCACAGATACGCAGTATTTT,CASSSESSGGTDTQYF
15,TRBV28,TRBJ1-5,TRBD1,-,TGTGCCAGCAGGCCAACGACAGGGGGCGGTCAGCCCCAGCATTTT,CASRPTTGGGQPQHF
14,TRBV30,TRBJ1-5,TRBD1,-,TGTGCCTGGCAGGGGGCGGGATATGGTCAGCCCCAGCATTTT,CAWQGAGYGQPQHF
13,TRBV4-3,TRBJ1-2,TRBD1,-,TGCGCCAGCAGCCCTGCGGACAGGCACGGCTACACCTTC,CASSPADRHGYTF
14,TRBV10-3,TRBJ2-2,TRBD1,-,TGTGCCATCAAAGGACAGGGGAATGCCGGGGAGCTGTTTTTT,CAIKGQGNAGELFF
17,TRBV7-2,TRBJ2-7,-,-,TGTGCCAGCAGCGTAGGGGGGGGGAGCTCCAGGGCGAGGGAGCAGTACTTC,CASSVGGGSSRAREQYF
14,TRBV15,TRBJ2-1,-,-,TGTGCCACCAGCAGAGCCAGCTCCTACAATGAGCAGTTCTTC,CATSRASSYNEQFF
11,TRBV30,TRBJ1-1,-,-,TGTGCCTGGAGTGTCAGGCTTTCAGCTTTCTTT,CAWSVRLSAFF
16,TRBV4-1,TRBJ2-1,TRBD2,-,TGCGCCAGCAGCCAACTACTAGCGGGCCAGCCAATTGAGCAGTTCTTC,CASSQLLAGQPIEQFF
16,TRBV7-2,TRBJ2-4,TRBD1,-,TGTGCCAGCAGCGCCGGGACAGGGGGCGTCAAAAACATTCAGTACTTC,CASSAGTGGVKNIQYF
13,TRBV11-2,TRBJ1-1,-,-,TGTGCCAGCAGCTCACAGATTAACACTGAAGCTTTCTTT,CASSSQINTEAFF
12,TRBV5-1,TRBJ2-1,TRBD2,-,TGCGCCAGCAGCCCTCTAGCGGGTGAGCAGTTCTTC,CASSPLAGEQFF
14,TRBV14,TRBJ1-4,TRBD1,-,TGTGCCAGCAGCCTCCGAGGGGGCTATGAAAAACTGTTTTTT,CASSLRGGYEKLFF
15,TRBV5-1,TRBJ2-7,TRBD1,-,TGCGCCAGCAGCACCACCAAAACAGGGGCCTACGAGCAGTACTTC,CASSTTKTGAYEQYF
14,TRBV6-5,TRBJ2-5,TRBD1,-,TGTGCCAGCAGCCACAGGGGGTTCGGAGAGACCCAGTACTTC,CASSHRGFGETQYF
15,TRBV6-5,TRBJ1-1,-,medium-sized,TGTGCCAGCAGAAACGGGTGGGTAGGGAACACTGAAGCTTTCTTT,CASRNGWVGNTEAFF
19,TRBV7-6,TRBJ2-7,-,-,TGTGCCAGCAGCCCAGGTTTGGGGTTCGCGGCGGGTTCCTCCTACGAGCAGTACTTC,CASSPGLGFAAGSSYEQYF
13,TRBV6-5,TRBJ2-5,-,-,TGTGCCAGCAGTTACGGCAGGTTGGAGACCCAGTACTTC,CASSYGRLETQYF
15,TRBV7-9,TRBJ2-7,TRBD1,-,TGTGCCAGCAGCGACTCGGGACAGGGCGTCAGAGAGCAGTACTTC,CASSDSGQGVREQYF
14,TRBV6-1,TRBJ1-1,-,-,TGTGCCAGCAGTGAACGGCGGGTGGGGACTGAAGCTTTCTTT,CASSERRVGTEAFF
16,TRBV28,TRBJ2-4,TRBD1,-,TGTGCCAGCAGTTCTGGACAGGGGGGTGCCAAAAACATTCAGTACTTC,CASSSGQGGAKNIQYF
15,TRBV30,TRBJ2-7,TRBD1,-,TGTGCCTGCAGGACACCGGACAGGGCCCAAGGGGAGCAGTACTTC,CACRTPDRAQGEQYF
13,TRBV6-5,TRBJ1-1,-,-,TGTGCCAGCAGTTACCGGGGGTACACTGAAGCTTTCTTT,CASSYRGYTEAFF
14,TRBV30,TRBJ2-3,TRBD2,-,TGTGCCTGGACCCGAGGTAGCGGGTCAGATACGCAGTATTTT,CAWTRGSGSDTQYF
16,TRBV27,TRBJ1-2,TRBD1,-,TGTGCCAGCAGTCCGACCGACAGGGGGCGCGGCTATGGCTACACCTTC,CASSPTDRGRGYGYTF
14,TRBV2,TRBJ1-2,-,-,TGTGCCAGCAGTGATTCAGGACAGTTATATGGCTACACCTTC,CASSDSGQLYGYTF
14,TRBV29-1,TRBJ2-3,-,-,TGCAGCGCCCTAGGACTCTATAGCACAGATACGCAGTATTTT,CSALGLYSTDTQYF
13,TRBV5-1,TRBJ2-7,-,-,TGCGCCAGCAGCTTGGTGGAGGGCGGCGAGCAGTACTTC,CASSLVEGGEQYF